These T cell receptor beta chains were read from a single sample in a study of T cell responses to AZD1222 COVID-19 vaccine. The protocol was immunoSEQ multiplex PCR, while the TCRdb copy is restricted to in-frame clones and leaves out a portion. This table holds about 100,000 clones, approximately 91% found once. This specimen consisted of peripheral blood, obtained on day 0 of AZD1222 vaccination. The receptors were sampled from an adult in good health. The CDR3 runs from the conserved cysteine through the conserved F or W. D genes are given only for firm matches. Expanded clones get a size class; other rows say once, few or many, or leave the size out.

J gene | clone size | D gene | V gene | CDR3 protein | CDR3 DNA
TRBJ2-7 | NA | NA | TRBV28 | CASSSMEGAREQYF | TGTGCCAGCAGCTCGATGGAGGGGGCCCGGGAGCAGTACTTC
TRBJ1-4 | NA | NA | TRBV19 | CASSRGRREKLFF | TGTGCCAGTAGCCGGGGGCGCCGTGAAAAACTGTTTTTT
TRBJ1-6 | NA | TRBD1 | TRBV9 | CASSVGTGDSPLHF | TGTGCCAGCAGCGTAGGTACAGGGGATTCACCCCTCCACTTT
TRBJ2-2 | NA | NA | TRBV6-6 | CASSYRRQDHGELFF | TGTGCCAGCAGTTACAGAAGACAGGACCACGGGGAGCTGTTTTTT
TRBJ1-4 | NA | TRBD1 | TRBV5-1 | CASGQGFGSTNEKLFF | TGCGCCAGCGGACAGGGTTTCGGTTCAACTAATGAAAAACTGTTTTTT
TRBJ2-1 | NA | TRBD2 | TRBV11-3 | CASSLGGENEQFF | TGTGCCAGCAGCTTGGGGGGGGAAAATGAGCAGTTCTTC
TRBJ2-7 | NA | NA | TRBV9 | CASSPAATTYEQYF | TGTGCCAGCAGCCCGGCGGCAACGACCTACGAGCAGTACTTC
TRBJ1-2 | NA | TRBD1 | TRBV19 | CASMDRGLSSYGYTF | TGTGCCAGTATGGACAGGGGGCTATCCTCCTATGGCTACACCTTC
TRBJ1-1 | NA | NA | TRBV18 | CASSRSLGGAFF | TGTGCCAGCTCACGTTCCCTAGGAGGGGCTTTCTTT
TRBJ2-2 | NA | NA | TRBV14 | CASSPLTPGTGNTGELFF | TGTGCCAGCAGCCCCCTGACGCCCGGGACGGGCAACACCGGGGAGCTGTTTTTT
TRBJ1-1 | few | NA | TRBV28 | CASKEAMNTEAFF | TGTGCCAGCAAAGAGGCGATGAACACTGAAGCTTTCTTT
TRBJ2-3 | NA | NA | TRBV3-1/TRBV3-2 | CASSPTRRADTQYF | TGTGCCAGCAGTCCGACTAGGAGGGCAGATACGCAGTATTTT
TRBJ2-7 | few | NA | TRBV6-1 | CASSEGTGRASYEQYF | TGTGCCAGCAGTGAAGGGACAGGGAGGGCCTCCTACGAGCAGTACTTC
TRBJ1-2 | NA | NA | TRBV20-1 | CSASFPGDAGYTF | TGCAGTGCTAGTTTTCCGGGGGACGCTGGCTACACCTTC
TRBJ1-1 | NA | NA | TRBV19 | CASTPGTEAFF | TGTGCCAGTACCCCGGGCACTGAAGCTTTCTTT
TRBJ1-5 | once | NA | TRBV27 | CASSLGHPGTHLWPQHF | TGTGCCAGCAGTTTAGGACACCCCGGGACACATCTTTGGCCCCAGCATTTT
TRBJ1-2 | NA | NA | TRBV19 | CASSIENRWNYGYTF | TGTGCCAGTAGTATAGAGAACCGGTGGAACTATGGCTACACCTTC
TRBJ1-1 | NA | NA | TRBV10-1 | CASRADMNTEAFF | TGCGCCAGCAGGGCCGACATGAACACTGAAGCTTTCTTT
TRBJ2-1 | NA | NA | TRBV4-1 | CASEASRNEQFF | TGCGCCTCAGAGGCCAGCCGGAATGAGCAGTTCTTC
TRBJ2-2 | NA | TRBD2 | TRBV2 | CASSEGIAGATTGELFF | TGTGCCAGCAGTGAAGGGATAGCGGGGGCCACCACCGGGGAGCTGTTTTTT
TRBJ1-5 | NA | NA | TRBV28 | CASSLEGSQPQHF | TGTGCCAGCAGTTTAGAGGGTTCCCAGCCCCAGCATTTT
TRBJ2-1 | NA | NA | TRBV18 | CASSPGLPSRDLFNEQFF | TGTGCCAGCTCACCTGGCCTCCCCAGCCGGGACCTATTCAATGAGCAGTTCTTC
TRBJ1-1 | NA | NA | TRBV18 | CASFSGIEAFF | TGTGCCAGCTTCTCCGGGATCGAAGCTTTCTTT
TRBJ1-4 | NA | TRBD1 | TRBV7-9 | CASSLGQGALDEKLFF | TGTGCCAGCAGCTTGGGACAGGGGGCCTTGGATGAAAAACTGTTTTTT
TRBJ2-7 | once | TRBD2 | TRBV28 | CASSLEAGGHNEQYF | TGTGCCAGCAGTTTGGAAGCGGGAGGGCATAACGAGCAGTACTTC
TRBJ1-3 | NA | NA | TRBV5-1 | CASSLGSSGNTIYF | TGCGCCAGCAGCTTGGGCAGCTCTGGAAACACCATATATTTT
TRBJ2-1 | NA | TRBD1 | TRBV5-4 | CASSTGQGVRNEQFF | TGTGCCAGCAGTACCGGACAGGGGGTCAGGAATGAGCAGTTCTTC
TRBJ2-1 | NA | NA | TRBV4-1 | CASSLVRDEQFF | TGCGCCAGCAGCCTTGTAAGGGATGAGCAGTTCTTC
TRBJ1-5 | NA | NA | TRBV28 | CAIKKRQNSNQPQHF | TGTGCCATCAAGAAAAGACAGAATAGCAATCAGCCCCAGCATTTT
TRBJ2-3 | NA | NA | TRBV7-9 | CASSLVVTDTQYF | TGTGCCAGCAGCTTAGTAGTCACAGATACGCAGTATTTT
TRBJ1-2 | NA | NA | TRBV5-1 | CASSLATGTTYGYTF | TGCGCCAGCAGCTTGGCCACAGGGACTACCTATGGCTACACCTTC
TRBJ1-5 | NA | TRBD1 | TRBV19 | CATRQGALSGQPQHF | TGTGCCACCCGCCAGGGGGCCCTTTCAGGGCAGCCCCAGCATTTT
TRBJ1-5 | NA | NA | TRBV28 | CASSLEGSPNQPQHF | TGTGCCAGCAGTTTAGAAGGGTCCCCCAATCAGCCCCAGCATTTT
TRBJ1-2 | NA | TRBD1 | TRBV29-1 | CSVDSAGGNYGYTF | TGCAGCGTTGATTCGGCAGGGGGTAACTATGGCTACACCTTC
TRBJ1-2 | NA | TRBD1 | TRBV18 | CASSARTGDGYTF | TGTGCCAGCTCAGCCCGGACAGGGGATGGCTACACCTTC
TRBJ2-6 | few | NA | TRBV15 | CATEYGSSRGGANVLTF | TGTGCCACAGAGTACGGGTCGTCAAGAGGAGGGGCCAACGTCCTGACTTTC
TRBJ2-1 | NA | TRBD2 | TRBV6-5 | CASSYSVSGDEQFF | TGTGCCAGCAGTTACTCGGTTAGCGGGGATGAGCAGTTCTTC
TRBJ1-2 | NA | TRBD1 | TRBV28 | CASSFHGGQADYGYTF | TGTGCCAGCAGTTTTCACGGGGGACAGGCGGACTATGGCTACACCTTC
TRBJ2-2 | once | NA | TRBV5-1 | CTSILGKTDTGELFF | TGCACCAGCATATTAGGGAAGACGGACACCGGGGAGCTGTTTTTT
TRBJ1-2 | NA | TRBD1 | TRBV19 | CASTPGDRDYGYTF | TGTGCCAGTACCCCAGGGGACAGAGACTATGGCTACACCTTC
TRBJ1-1 | few | NA | TRBV5-1 | CASSLNGRSPLNTEAFF | TGCGCCAGCAGCTTGAACGGTCGTAGTCCGTTGAACACTGAAGCTTTCTTT
TRBJ2-4 | NA | NA | TRBV2 | CASSPKGGLRLAKNIQYF | TGTGCCAGCAGTCCAAAAGGGGGACTTCGGCTAGCCAAAAACATTCAGTACTTC
TRBJ2-2 | NA | NA | TRBV7-8 | CASSPNLSRELFF | TGTGCCAGCAGCCCTAATTTGAGTAGGGAGCTGTTTTTT
TRBJ2-2 | NA | NA | TRBV3-1/TRBV3-2 | CASSSSERANTGELFF | TGTGCCAGCAGCTCCTCGGAGCGGGCAAACACCGGGGAGCTGTTTTTT
TRBJ2-5 | NA | NA | TRBV6-6 | CASSAADRQETQYF | TGTGCCAGCAGCGCCGCGGATCGCCAAGAGACCCAGTACTTC
TRBJ1-4 | NA | TRBD1 | TRBV6-5 | CASRTGATNEKLFF | TGTGCCAGCCGGACAGGGGCAACTAATGAAAAACTGTTTTTT